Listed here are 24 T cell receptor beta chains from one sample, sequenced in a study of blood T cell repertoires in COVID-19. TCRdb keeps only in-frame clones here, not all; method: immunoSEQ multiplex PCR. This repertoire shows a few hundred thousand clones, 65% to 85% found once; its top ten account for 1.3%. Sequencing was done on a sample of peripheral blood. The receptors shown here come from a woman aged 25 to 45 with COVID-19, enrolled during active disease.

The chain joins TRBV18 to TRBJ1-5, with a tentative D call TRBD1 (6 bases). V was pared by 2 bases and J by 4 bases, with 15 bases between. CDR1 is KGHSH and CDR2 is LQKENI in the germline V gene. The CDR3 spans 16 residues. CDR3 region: CASSPAPPGTNQPQHF. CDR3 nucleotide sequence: TGTGCCAGCTCACCAGCCCCACCGGGGACAAATCAGCCCCAGCATTTT.

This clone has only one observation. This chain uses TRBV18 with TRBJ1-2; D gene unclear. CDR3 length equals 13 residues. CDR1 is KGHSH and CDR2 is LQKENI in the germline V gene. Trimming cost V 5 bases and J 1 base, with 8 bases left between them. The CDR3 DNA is TGTGCCAGCTCATCTACAGTTAACTATGGCTACACCTTC. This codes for CASSSTVNYGYTF.

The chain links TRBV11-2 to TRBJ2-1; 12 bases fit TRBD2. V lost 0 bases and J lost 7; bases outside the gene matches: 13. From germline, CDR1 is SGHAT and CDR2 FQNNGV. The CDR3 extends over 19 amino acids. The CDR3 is CASSLDNGRTSGRRNEQFF. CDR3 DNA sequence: TGTGCCAGCAGCTTAGATAATGGGAGAACTAGCGGGAGGCGAAATGAGCAGTTCTTC.

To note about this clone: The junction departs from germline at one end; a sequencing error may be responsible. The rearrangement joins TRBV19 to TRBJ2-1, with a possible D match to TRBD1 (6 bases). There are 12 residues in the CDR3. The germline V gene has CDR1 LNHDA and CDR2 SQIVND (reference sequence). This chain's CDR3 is CASSVVQGNQVF. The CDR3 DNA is TGTGCCAGTAGTGTCGTACAGGGAAACCAGGTCTTC. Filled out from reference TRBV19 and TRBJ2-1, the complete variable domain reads DGGITQSPKYLFRKEGQNVTLSCEQNLNHDAMYWYRQDPGQGLRLIYYSQIVNDFQKGDIAEGYSVSREKKESFPLTVTSAQKNPTAFYLCASSVVQGNQVFGPGTRLTVL.

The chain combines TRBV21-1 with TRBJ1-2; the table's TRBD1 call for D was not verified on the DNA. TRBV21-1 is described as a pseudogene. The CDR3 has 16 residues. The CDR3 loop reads CASSNNPRQLTGGYTF. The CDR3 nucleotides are TGTGCCAGCAGCAACAACCCGAGACAGCTCACCGGTGGCTACACCTTC.

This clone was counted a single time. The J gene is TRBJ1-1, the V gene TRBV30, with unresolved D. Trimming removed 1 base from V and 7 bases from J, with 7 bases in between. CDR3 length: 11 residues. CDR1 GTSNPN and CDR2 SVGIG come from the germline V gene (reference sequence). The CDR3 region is CAWSAQHEAFF. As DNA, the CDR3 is TGTGCCTGGAGTGCACAGCATGAAGCTTTCTTT.

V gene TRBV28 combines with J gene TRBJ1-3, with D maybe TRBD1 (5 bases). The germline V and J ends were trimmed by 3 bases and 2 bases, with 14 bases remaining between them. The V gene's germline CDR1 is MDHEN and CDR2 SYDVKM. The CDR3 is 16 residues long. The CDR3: CASSFPPTAPGNTIYF. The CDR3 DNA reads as TGTGCCAGCAGTTTTCCTCCGACAGCACCTGGAAACACCATATATTTT.

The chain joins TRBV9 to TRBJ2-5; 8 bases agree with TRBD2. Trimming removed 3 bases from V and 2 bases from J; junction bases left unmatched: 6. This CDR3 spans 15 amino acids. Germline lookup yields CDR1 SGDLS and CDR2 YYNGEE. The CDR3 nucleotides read TGTGCCAGCAGCGCCACGGGGGGGAAACAAGAGACCCAGTACTTC. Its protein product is CASSATGGKQETQYF.

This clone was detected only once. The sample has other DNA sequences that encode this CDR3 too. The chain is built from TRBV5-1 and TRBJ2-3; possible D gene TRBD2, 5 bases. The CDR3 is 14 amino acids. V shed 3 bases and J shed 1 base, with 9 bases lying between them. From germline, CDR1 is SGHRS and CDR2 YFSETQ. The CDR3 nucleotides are TGCGCCAGCAGCTCTACCGGGGGCACAGATACGCAGTATTTT. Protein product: CASSSTGGTDTQYF. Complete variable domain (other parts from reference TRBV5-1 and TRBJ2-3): KAGVTQTPRYLIKTRGQQVTLSCSPISGHRSVSWYQQTPGQGLQFLFEYFSETQRNKGNFPGRFSGRQFSNSRSEMNVSTLELGDSALYLCASSSTGGTDTQYFGPGTRLTVL.

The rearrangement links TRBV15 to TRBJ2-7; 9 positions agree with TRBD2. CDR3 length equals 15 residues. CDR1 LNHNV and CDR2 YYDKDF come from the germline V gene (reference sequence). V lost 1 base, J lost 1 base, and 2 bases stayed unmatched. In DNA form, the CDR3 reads TGTGCCACCAGCAGAGGACTAGCGGCGTCCTACGAGCAGTACTTC. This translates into CATSRGLAASYEQYF.

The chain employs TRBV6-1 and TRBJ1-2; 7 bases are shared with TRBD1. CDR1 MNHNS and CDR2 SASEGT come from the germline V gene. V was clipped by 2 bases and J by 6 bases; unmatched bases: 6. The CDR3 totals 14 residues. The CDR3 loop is CASSEIRGRDGYTF. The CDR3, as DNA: TGTGCCAGCAGTGAAATTAGGGGGCGAGATGGCTACACCTTC.

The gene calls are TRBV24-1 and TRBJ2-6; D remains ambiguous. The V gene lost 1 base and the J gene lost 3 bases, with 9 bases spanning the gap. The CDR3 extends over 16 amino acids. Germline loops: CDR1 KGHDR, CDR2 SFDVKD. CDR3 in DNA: TGTGCCACCAGTGATTTCTCCGCAGATGGGGCCAACGTCCTGACTTTC. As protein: CATSDFSADGANVLTF.

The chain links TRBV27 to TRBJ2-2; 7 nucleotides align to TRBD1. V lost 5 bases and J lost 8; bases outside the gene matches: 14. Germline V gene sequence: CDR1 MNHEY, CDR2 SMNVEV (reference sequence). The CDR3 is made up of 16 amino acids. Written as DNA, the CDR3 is TGTGCCAGCAGTCCGACAGGGACACCTAAATCGGGGGAGCTGTTTTTT. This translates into CASSPTGTPKSGELFF.

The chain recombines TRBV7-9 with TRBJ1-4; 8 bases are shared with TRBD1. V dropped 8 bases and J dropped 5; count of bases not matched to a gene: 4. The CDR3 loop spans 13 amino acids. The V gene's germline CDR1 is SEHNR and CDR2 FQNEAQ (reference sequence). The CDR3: CASPQGGNEKLFF. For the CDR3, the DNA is TGTGCCAGCCCACAGGGGGGGAATGAAAAACTGTTTTTT.

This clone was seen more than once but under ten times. DNA for the CDR3: TGTGCCAGCAGCTTCAGCCGGGACAACTCCTACGAGCAGTACTTC. It translates to CASSFSRDNSYEQYF. The rearrangement links TRBV5-4 to TRBJ2-7; a possible D gene is TRBD1 (6 bases). Trimming removed 2 bases at V and 0 bases at J, with 12 bases between. The CDR3 consists of 15 residues. Looked up from germline, CDR1 is SGHNT and CDR2 is YYREEE (reference sequence).

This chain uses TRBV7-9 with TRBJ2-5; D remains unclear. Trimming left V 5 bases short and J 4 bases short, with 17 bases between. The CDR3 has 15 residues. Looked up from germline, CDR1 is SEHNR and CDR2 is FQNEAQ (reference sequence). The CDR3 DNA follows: TGTGCCAGCAGCCCCCAGTGGGCGATCCGAGAGACCCAGTACTTC. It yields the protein CASSPQWAIRETQYF.

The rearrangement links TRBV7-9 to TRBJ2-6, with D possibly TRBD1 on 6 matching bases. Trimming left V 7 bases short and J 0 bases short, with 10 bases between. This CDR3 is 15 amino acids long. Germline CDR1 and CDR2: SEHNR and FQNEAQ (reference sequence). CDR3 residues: CASTGASSGANVLTF. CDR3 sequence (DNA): TGTGCCAGCACAGGGGCCTCCTCTGGGGCCAACGTCCTGACTTTC.

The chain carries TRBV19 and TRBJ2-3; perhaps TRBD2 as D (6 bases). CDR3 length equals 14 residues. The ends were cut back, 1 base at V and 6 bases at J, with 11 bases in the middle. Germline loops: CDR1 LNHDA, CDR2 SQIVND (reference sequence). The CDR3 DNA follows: TGTGCCAGTAGTATAGGGCAGGGAGGCGATACGCAGTATTTT. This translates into CASSIGQGGDTQYF.

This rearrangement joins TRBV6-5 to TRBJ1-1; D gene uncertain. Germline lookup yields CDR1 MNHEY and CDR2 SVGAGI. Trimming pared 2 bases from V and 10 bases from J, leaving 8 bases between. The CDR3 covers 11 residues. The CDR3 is CASSYAGGAFF. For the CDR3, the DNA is TGTGCCAGCAGTTACGCCGGAGGAGCTTTCTTT.

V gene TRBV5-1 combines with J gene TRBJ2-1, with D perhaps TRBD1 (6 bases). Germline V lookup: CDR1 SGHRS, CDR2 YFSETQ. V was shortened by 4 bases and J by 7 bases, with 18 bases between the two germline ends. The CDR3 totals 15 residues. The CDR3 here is CASSPTGLSRNEQFF. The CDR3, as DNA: TGCGCCAGCAGCCCTACAGGGCTTTCACGGAATGAGCAGTTCTTC. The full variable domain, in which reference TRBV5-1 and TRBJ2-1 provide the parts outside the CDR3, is KAGVTQTPRYLIKTRGQQVTLSCSPISGHRSVSWYQQTPGQGLQFLFEYFSETQRNKGNFPGRFSGRQFSNSRSEMNVSTLELGDSALYLCASSPTGLSRNEQFFGPGTRLTVL.

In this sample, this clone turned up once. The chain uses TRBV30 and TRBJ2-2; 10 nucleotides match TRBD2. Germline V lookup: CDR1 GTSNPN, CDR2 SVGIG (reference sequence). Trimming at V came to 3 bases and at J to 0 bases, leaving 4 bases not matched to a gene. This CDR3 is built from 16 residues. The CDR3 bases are TGTGCCTGGAGACGGACTAGCGGTACGAACACCGGGGAGCTGTTTTTT. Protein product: CAWRRTSGTNTGELFF. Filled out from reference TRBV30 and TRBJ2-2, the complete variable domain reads SQTIHQWPATLVQPVGSPLSLECTVEGTSNPNLYWYRQAAGRGLQLLFYSVGIGQISSEVPQNLSASRPQDRQFILSSKKLLLSDSGFYLCAWRRTSGTNTGELFFGEGSRLTVL.

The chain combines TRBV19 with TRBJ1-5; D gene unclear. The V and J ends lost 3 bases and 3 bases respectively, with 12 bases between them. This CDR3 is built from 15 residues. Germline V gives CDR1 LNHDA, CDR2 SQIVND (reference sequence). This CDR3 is CASSIISPTNQPQHF. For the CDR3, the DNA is TGTGCCAGTAGTATTATCAGTCCAACCAATCAGCCCCAGCATTTT.

In DNA, the CDR3 is TGTGCCAGCAGCGTTGACAGGGCTCCCGGAAACACCATATATTTT. Protein: CASSVDRAPGNTIYF. This sequence joins TRBV9 and TRBJ1-3; 7 nucleotides match TRBD1. The trim removed 2 bases at V and 4 bases at J, leaving 6 bases unmatched. The CDR3 totals 15 residues. Germline assignment: CDR1 SGDLS and CDR2 YYNGEE.

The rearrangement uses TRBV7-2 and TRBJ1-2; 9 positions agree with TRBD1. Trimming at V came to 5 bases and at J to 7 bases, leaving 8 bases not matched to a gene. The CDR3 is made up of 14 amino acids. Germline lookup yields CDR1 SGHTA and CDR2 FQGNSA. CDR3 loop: CASSPPQGARGYTF. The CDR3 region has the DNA TGTGCCAGCAGCCCTCCACAGGGGGCGCGTGGCTACACCTTC.